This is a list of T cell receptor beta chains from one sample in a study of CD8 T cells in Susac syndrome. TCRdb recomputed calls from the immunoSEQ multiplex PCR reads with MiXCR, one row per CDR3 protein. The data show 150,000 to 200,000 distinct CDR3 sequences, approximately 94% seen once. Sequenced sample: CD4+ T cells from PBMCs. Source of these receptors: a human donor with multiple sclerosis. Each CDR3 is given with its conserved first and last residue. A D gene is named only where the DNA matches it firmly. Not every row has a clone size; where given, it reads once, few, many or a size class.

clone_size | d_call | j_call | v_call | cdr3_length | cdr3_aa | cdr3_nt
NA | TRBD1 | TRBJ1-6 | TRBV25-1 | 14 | CASRTDRGGSPLHF | TGTGCCAGCAGGACGGACAGGGGAGGTTCACCCCTCCACTTT
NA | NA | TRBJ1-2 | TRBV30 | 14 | CACPTRGSNYGYTF | TGTGCCTGCCCGACTAGAGGGTCTAACTATGGCTACACCTTC
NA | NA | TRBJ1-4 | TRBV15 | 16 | CATTHHGILNGEKLFF | TGTGCCACCACCCACCATGGGATTCTCAACGGTGAAAAACTGTTTTTT
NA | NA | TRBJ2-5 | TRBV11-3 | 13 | CASSNRVGETQYF | TGTGCCAGCAGCAACAGGGTCGGGGAGACCCAGTACTTC
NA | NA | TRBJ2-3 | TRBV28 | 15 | CASSTSGDGTDTQYF | TGTGCCAGCAGCACTTCGGGGGATGGGACAGATACGCAGTATTTT
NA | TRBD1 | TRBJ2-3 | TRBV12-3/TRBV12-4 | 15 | CASSLDRGSTDTQYF | TGTGCCAGCAGCCTCGACAGGGGCAGCACAGATACGCAGTATTTT
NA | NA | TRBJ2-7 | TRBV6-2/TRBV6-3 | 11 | CASRTGPYEYF | TGTGCCAGCAGAACGGGACCTTATGAGTACTTC
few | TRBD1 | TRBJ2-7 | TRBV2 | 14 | CASSAGTGSYEQYF | TGTGCCAGCAGCGCCGGGACAGGCTCCTACGAGCAGTACTTC
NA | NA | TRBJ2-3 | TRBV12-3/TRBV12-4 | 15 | CASSLWGDSTDTQYF | TGTGCCAGCAGTTTGTGGGGGGATAGCACAGATACGCAGTATTTT
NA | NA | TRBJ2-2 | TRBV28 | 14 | CASSPRGLPGELFF | TGTGCCAGCAGTCCAAGAGGGTTGCCCGGGGAGCTGTTTTTT
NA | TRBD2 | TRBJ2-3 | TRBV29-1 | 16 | CSVRGLAGGRGDTQYF | TGCAGCGTTAGGGGACTAGCGGGGGGCCGTGGGGATACGCAGTATTTT
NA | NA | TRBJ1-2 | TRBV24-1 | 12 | CATRRGRDGYTF | TGTGCCACCCGTCGGGGGCGGGATGGCTACACCTTC
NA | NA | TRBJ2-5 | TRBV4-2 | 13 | CASSQIEVETQYF | TGTGCCAGCAGCCAAATCGAGGTGGAGACCCAGTACTTC
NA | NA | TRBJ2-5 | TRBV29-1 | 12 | CSVEPGEETQYF | TGCAGCGTTGAACCAGGGGAAGAGACCCAGTACTTC
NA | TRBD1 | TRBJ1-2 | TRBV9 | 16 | CASSVGSGTGNYGYTF | TGTGCCAGCAGCGTTGGGTCCGGGACAGGGAACTATGGCTACACCTTC
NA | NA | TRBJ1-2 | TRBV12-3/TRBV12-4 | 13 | CASSLAEDYGYTF | TGTGCCAGCAGTTTAGCGGAGGACTATGGCTACACCTTC
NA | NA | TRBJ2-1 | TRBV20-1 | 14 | CSVPTQRVYNEQFF | TGCAGTGTCCCCACCCAGCGGGTCTACAATGAGCAGTTCTTC
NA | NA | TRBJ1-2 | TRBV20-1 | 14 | CSARAGFRVYGYTF | TGCAGTGCTAGGGCAGGGTTCCGCGTTTATGGCTACACCTTC
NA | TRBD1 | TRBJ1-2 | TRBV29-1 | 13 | CSAQGGAGHGYTF | TGCAGCGCCCAAGGGGGCGCAGGGCATGGCTACACCTTC
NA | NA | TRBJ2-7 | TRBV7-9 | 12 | CASSLSVGGHNF | TGTGCCAGCAGCTTAAGTGTGGGGGGCCATAATTTC
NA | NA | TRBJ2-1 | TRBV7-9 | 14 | CASRENRGGNEQFF | TGTGCCAGCAGGGAGAACAGGGGAGGCAATGAGCAGTTCTTC
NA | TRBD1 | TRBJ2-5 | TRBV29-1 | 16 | CSVEETGMILKETQYF | TGCAGCGTTGAGGAGACAGGGATGATTCTTAAGGAGACCCAGTACTTC
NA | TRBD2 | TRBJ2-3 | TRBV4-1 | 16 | CASSQGASGGTDTQYF | TGCGCCAGCAGCCAAGGGGCTAGCGGGGGGACAGATACGCAGTATTTT
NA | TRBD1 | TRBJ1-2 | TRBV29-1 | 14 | CSVPDRVNTRGYTF | TGCAGCGTCCCCGACAGGGTAAATACGAGGGGCTACACCTTC
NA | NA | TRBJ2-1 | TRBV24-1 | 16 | CATSDLLSDSYNEQFF | TGTGCCACCAGTGATTTGCTGAGCGACTCCTACAATGAGCAGTTCTTC
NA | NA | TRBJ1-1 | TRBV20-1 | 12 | CSASNSNTEAFF | TGCAGTGCTAGCAACTCGAACACTGAAGCTTTCTTT
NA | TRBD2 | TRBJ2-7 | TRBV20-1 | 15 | CSAPAPTSASYEQYF | TGCAGTGCCCCGGCCCCGACTAGCGCCTCCTACGAGCAGTACTTC
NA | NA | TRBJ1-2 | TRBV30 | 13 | CAWNVRVGFGYTF | TGTGCCTGGAACGTCAGGGTCGGATTCGGCTACACCTTC
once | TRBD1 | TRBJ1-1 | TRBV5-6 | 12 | CASSLTGIEAFF | TGTGCCAGCAGCCTGACAGGGATAGAAGCTTTCTTT
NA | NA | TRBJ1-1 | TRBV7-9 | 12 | CASSRLNTEAFF | TGTGCCAGCAGCCGGCTGAACACTGAAGCTTTCTTT
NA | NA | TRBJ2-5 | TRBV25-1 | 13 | CASSFGPEETQYF | TGTGCCAGCAGTTTTGGACCAGAAGAGACCCAGTACTTC
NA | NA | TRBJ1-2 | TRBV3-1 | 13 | CASSHSPGGSYTF | TGTGCCAGCAGCCATTCCCCGGGGGGCAGCTACACCTTC
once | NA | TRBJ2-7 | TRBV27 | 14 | CASSLSQGGAEQYF | TGTGCCAGCAGTTTGTCTCAGGGTGGGGCCGAGCAGTACTTC
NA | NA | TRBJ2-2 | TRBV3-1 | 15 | CASSRGSPYTGELFF | TGTGCCAGCAGCCGGGGGAGTCCATACACCGGGGAGCTGTTTTTT
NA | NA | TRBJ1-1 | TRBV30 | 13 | CAWSMGLRTEAFF | TGTGCCTGGAGTATGGGGTTGCGGACTGAAGCTTTCTTT
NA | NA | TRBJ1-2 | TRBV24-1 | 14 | CATSDKAWADGYTF | TGTGCCACCAGTGATAAAGCGTGGGCTGATGGCTACACCTTC
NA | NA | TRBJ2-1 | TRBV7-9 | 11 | CASSLFNEQFF | TGTGCCAGCAGCCTCTTCAACGAGCAGTTCTTC
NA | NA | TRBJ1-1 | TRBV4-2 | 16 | CASSLARGVMNTEAFF | TGTGCCAGCAGCCTCGCTCGCGGGGTTATGAACACTGAAGCTTTCTTT
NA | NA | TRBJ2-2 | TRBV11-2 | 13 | CASSLEAPGELFF | TGTGCCAGCAGCTTAGAGGCTCCCGGGGAGCTGTTTTTT
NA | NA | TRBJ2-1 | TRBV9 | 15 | CASSVRAGGINEQFF | TGTGCCAGCAGCGTACGGGCAGGGGGGATCAATGAGCAGTTCTTC
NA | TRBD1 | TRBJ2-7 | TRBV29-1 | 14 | CSVETTGGLGEQYF | TGCAGCGTTGAGACGACAGGGGGGTTGGGGGAGCAGTACTTC
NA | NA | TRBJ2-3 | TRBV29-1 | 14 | CSVGGVYGTDTQYF | TGCAGCGTTGGGGGGGTCTACGGCACAGATACGCAGTATTTT
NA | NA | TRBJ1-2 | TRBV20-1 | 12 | CSASSVDYGYTF | TGCAGTGCTAGTTCTGTGGACTATGGCTACACCTTC
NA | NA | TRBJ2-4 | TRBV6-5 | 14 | CASRPPGAFSIQYF | TGTGCCAGCAGGCCCCCGGGGGCATTTTCCATTCAGTACTTC
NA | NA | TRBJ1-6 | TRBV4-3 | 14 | CASSAETGNSPLHF | TGCGCCAGCAGCGCCGAGACGGGGAATTCACCCCTCCACTTT
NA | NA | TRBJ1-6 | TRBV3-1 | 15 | CASSQVSGANSPLHF | TGTGCCAGCAGCCAAGTTTCAGGGGCAAATTCACCCCTCCACTTT
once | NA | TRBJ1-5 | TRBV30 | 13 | CAWSVGENQPQHF | TGTGCCTGGAGTGTCGGGGAGAATCAGCCCCAGCATTTT
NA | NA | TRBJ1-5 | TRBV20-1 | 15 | CSATGLWESNQPQHF | TGCAGTGCTACTGGCTTGTGGGAGAGTAATCAGCCCCAGCATTTT